One and the same sample provided the 15 T cell receptor beta chains below, sequenced in a study of response to subunit inactivated influenza vaccine. Each CDR3 protein gets one entry after TCRdb re-called the RT-PCR reads with MiXCR. The top ten hold around a tenth of the sample, which has 650,000 to 700,000 distinct CDR3 sequences, 15% to 18% seen once. The input for sequencing was PBMCs from blood, taken 12 days after vaccination. These receptor sequences come from a man in his forties or fifties who received an inactivated influenza vaccine.

This clonotype appeared a few times. For the CDR3, the DNA is TGTGCCAGCAGTGAGGAGGGTACCGGCAATCAGCCCCAGCATTTT. Amino acids: CASSEEGTGNQPQHF. The chain combines TRBV2 with TRBJ1-5; D is unclear. The V and J ends lost 3 bases and 2 bases respectively, with 11 bases between them. The CDR3 totals 15 residues. The germline CDR1 and CDR2 sequences are SNHLY and FYNNEI.

The chain carries TRBV5-1 and TRBJ1-3; TRBD1 matches 9 bases. Germline V gene data show CDR1 as SGHRS and CDR2 as YFSETQ. Unmatched junction bases numbered 0, after V lost 2 bases and J lost 0 bases. This CDR3 contains 15 residues. For the CDR3, the DNA is TGCGCCAGCAGCTTACAGGGGGCCTCTGGAAACACCATATATTTT. Amino acids: CASSLQGASGNTIYF.

V is TRBV7-9 and J is TRBJ2-7; D gene uncertain. Germline CDR1 reads SEHNR; CDR2 reads FQNEAQ (reference sequence). The CDR3 is 13 residues long. Trimming took 4 bases from V and 9 from J, leaving 16 bases between them. Here the CDR3 DNA reads TGTGCCAGCAGCTCAAACAACCATTTCGGGCAGTACTTC. Its translation is CASSSNNHFGQYF. Complete variable domain (other parts from reference TRBV7-9 and TRBJ2-7): DTGVSQNPRHKITKRGQNVTFRCDPISEHNRLYWYRQTLGQGPEFLTYFQNEAQLEKSRLLSDRFSAERPKGSFSTLEIQRTEQGDSAMYLCASSSNNHFGQYFGPGTRLTVT.

The gene calls are TRBV4-1 and TRBJ1-1; D is unclear. V was pared by 0 bases and J by 1 base, with 12 bases between. Germline V gene data show CDR1 as MGHRA and CDR2 as YSYEKL. The CDR3 is 16 amino acids. The CDR3 region has the DNA TGCGCCAGCAGCCAAGAGGTCCCCAGGAGGAACACTGAAGCTTTCTTT. It specifies CASSQEVPRRNTEAFF.

This clonotype was seen only a few times. The chain joins TRBV2 to TRBJ2-1, with a tentative D call TRBD2 (6 bases). This CDR3 has 15 residues. V lost 4 bases and J 2 bases, leaving 12 bases between the germline ends. Germline V gene sequence: CDR1 SNHLY, CDR2 FYNNEI. The CDR3 DNA reads TGTGCCAGCAGTGGTGGGGCGGGGACCTACAATGAGCAGTTCTTC. This sequence encodes CASSGGAGTYNEQFF.

This clonotype was seen only a few times. The chain carries TRBV3-1 and TRBJ1-1; tentative D call: TRBD1 (5 bases). The CDR3 loop spans 14 amino acids. Germline V gene sequence: CDR1 LGHDT, CDR2 YNNKEL (reference sequence). V was shortened by 0 bases and J by 8 bases, with 13 bases between the two germline ends. The CDR3 reads CASSQEVGGTEAFF. CDR3 DNA sequence: TGTGCCAGCAGCCAAGAGGTTGGGGGGACCGAAGCTTTCTTT.

There are a few counts of this clonotype. The chain employs TRBV5-1 and TRBJ2-3, with TRBD2 as a possible D gene (6 bases). The length of the CDR3 is 15 residues. V was clipped by 0 bases and J by 0 bases, with 8 bases between them. The germline V gene encodes CDR1 SGHRS and CDR2 YFSETQ. In DNA form, the CDR3 reads TGCGCCAGCAGCTTGGGCGGGGAAAGCACAGATACGCAGTATTTT. This codes for CASSLGGESTDTQYF.

This clonotype came up a few times. One end of the junction is discordant with germline, which a read error may explain. The chain is built from TRBV27 and TRBJ1-5; TRBD1 aligns across 7 bases. CDR1 is MNHEY, CDR2 SMNVEV, per germline (reference sequence). This CDR3 is 19 amino acids long. CDR3 in DNA: TGTGCCAGCAGTTTATGGGCCCCAAATACAGGGGAAAGCAGTCAGCCCCAGCATTTT. It specifies CASSLWAPNTGESSQPQHF.

This clonotype was seen many times. The J gene is TRBJ1-2, the V gene TRBV29-1; D is ambiguous. The CDR3 consists of 13 residues. CDR1 and CDR2 (germline): SQVTM, ANQGSEA. With 7 bases removed from V and 0 bases from J, the gap between germline ends came to 12 bases. The CDR3 DNA reads TGCAGCGACTGGGAGGGATCTAACTATGGCTACACCTTC. This encodes CSDWEGSNYGYTF.

The chain combines TRBV30 with TRBJ2-5; D tentatively reads TRBD1 or TRBD2 (5 bases each). The CDR3 extends over 13 amino acids. Looked up from germline, CDR1 is GTSNPN and CDR2 is SVGIG (reference sequence). Trimming cost V 5 bases and J 1 base, with 11 bases left between them. The CDR3 region is CAWGYGTQETQYF. Written as DNA, the CDR3 is TGTGCCTGGGGTTACGGGACCCAAGAGACCCAGTACTTC. Full variable domain (rest looked up from reference TRBV30 and TRBJ2-5): SQTIHQWPATLVQPVGSPLSLECTVEGTSNPNLYWYRQAAGRGLQLLFYSVGIGQISSEVPQNLSASRPQDRQFILSSKKLLLSDSGFYLCAWGYGTQETQYFGPGTRLLVL.

In nucleotides, the CDR3 is TGTGCCAGCACTCTCTGGTGGAGCGGGGGCCGCACAGATACGCAGTATTTT. Translation gives CASTLWWSGGRTDTQYF. This sequence joins TRBV12-3 or TRBV12-4 and TRBJ2-3; 8 nucleotides agree with TRBD2. This CDR3 has 17 amino acids. Trimming cost V 7 bases and J 1 base; bases outside gene matches: 13.

This clonotype was picked up one time. The rearrangement links TRBV4-2 to TRBJ2-7, with TRBD1 identical over 11 bases. This CDR3 is built from 15 residues. Looked up from germline, CDR1 is LGHNA and CDR2 is YNFKEQ. Unmatched junction bases numbered 3, after V lost 5 bases and J lost 0 bases. DNA for the CDR3: TGTGCCAGCAGCGAGGGACAGGGGGACTCCTACGAGCAGTACTTC. As protein: CASSEGQGDSYEQYF.

This clonotype was detected a few times. The chain is built from TRBV12-3 or TRBV12-4 and TRBJ1-2; no clear D. The CDR3 is made up of 15 amino acids. The V end was cut by 3 bases, the J end by 5 bases, with 16 bases between. CDR3 loop: CASSFEGSLEYGYTF. For the CDR3, the DNA is TGTGCCAGCAGTTTTGAGGGTTCATTGGAGTATGGCTACACCTTC.

This chain connects TRBV6-1 to TRBJ2-3; TRBD1 agrees at 8 bases. The V gene's germline CDR1 is MNHNS and CDR2 SASEGT. Losses at the gene ends were 0 bases for V and 5 bases for J; bases not matched to a gene: 4. This CDR3 region has 15 residues. CDR3 sequence reads: CASSEATGVLDTQYF. The DNA for the CDR3 is TGTGCCAGCAGTGAAGCGACAGGGGTTCTAGATACGCAGTATTTT.

The V call is TRBV6-1, the J call TRBJ1-1; possibly TRBD1 for D (5 bases). V was clipped by 8 bases and J by 1 base, with 14 bases between them. This CDR3 spans 14 amino acids. Germline CDR1 MNHNS, CDR2 SASEGT. The CDR3 is CASEQGIANTEAFF. The CDR3 nucleotides read TGTGCCAGCGAGCAGGGTATTGCGAACACTGAAGCTTTCTTT.